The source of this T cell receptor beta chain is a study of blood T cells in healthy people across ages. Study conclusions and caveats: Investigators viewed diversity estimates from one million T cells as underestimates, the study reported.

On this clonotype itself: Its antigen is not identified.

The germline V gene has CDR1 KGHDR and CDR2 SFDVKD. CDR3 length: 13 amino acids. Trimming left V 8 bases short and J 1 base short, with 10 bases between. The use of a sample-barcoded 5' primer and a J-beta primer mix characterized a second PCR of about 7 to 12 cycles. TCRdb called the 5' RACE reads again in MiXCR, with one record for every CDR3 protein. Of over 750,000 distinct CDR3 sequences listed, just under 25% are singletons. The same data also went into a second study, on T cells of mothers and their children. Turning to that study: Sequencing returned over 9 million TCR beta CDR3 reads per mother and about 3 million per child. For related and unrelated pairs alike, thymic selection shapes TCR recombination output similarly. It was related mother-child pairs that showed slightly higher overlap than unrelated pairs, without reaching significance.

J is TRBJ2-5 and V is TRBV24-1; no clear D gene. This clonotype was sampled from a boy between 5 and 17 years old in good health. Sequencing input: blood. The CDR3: CATTESIQETQYF. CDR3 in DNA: TGTGCCACCACTGAATCAATCCAAGAGACCCAGTACTTC.